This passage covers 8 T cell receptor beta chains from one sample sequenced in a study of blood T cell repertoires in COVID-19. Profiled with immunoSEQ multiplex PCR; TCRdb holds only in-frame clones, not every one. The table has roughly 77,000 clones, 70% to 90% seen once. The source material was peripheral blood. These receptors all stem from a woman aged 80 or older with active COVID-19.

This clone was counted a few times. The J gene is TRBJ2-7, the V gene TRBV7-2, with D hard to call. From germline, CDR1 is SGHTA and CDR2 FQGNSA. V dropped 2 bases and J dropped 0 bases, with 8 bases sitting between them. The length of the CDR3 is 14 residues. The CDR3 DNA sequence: TGTGCCAGCAGCTTATATTACTACTCCTACGAGCAGTACTTC. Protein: CASSLYYYSYEQYF.

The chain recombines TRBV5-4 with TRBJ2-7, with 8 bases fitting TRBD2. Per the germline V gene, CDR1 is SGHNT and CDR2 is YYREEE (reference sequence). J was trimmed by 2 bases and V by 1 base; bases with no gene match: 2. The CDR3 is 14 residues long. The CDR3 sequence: CASSLLAGTYEQYF. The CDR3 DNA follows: TGTGCCAGCAGCTTGCTAGCGGGTACCTACGAGCAGTACTTC. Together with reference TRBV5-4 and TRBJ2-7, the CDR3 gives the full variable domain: ETGVTQSPTHLIKTRGQQVTLRCSSQSGHNTVSWYQQALGQGPQFIFQYYREEENGRGNFPPRFSGLQFPNYSSELNVNALELDDSALYLCASSLLAGTYEQYFGPGTRLTVT.

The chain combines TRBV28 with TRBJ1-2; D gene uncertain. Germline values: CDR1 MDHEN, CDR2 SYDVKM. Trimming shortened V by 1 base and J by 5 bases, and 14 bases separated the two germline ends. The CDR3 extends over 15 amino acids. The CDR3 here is CASSLLEEWSYGYTF. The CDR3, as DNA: TGTGCCAGCAGTTTATTGGAGGAGTGGTCTTATGGCTACACCTTC.

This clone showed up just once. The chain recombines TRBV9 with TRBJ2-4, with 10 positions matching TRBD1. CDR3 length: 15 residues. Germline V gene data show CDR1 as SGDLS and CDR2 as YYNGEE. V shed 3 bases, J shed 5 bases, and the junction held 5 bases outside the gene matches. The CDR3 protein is CASSATGGRQNIQYF. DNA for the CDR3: TGTGCCAGCAGCGCGACAGGGGGCAGGCAAAACATTCAGTACTTC. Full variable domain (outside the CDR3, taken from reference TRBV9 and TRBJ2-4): DSGVTQTPKHLITATGQRVTLRCSPRSGDLSVYWYQQSLDQGLQFLIQYYNGEERAKGNILERFSAQQFPDLHSELNLSSLELGDSALYFCASSATGGRQNIQYFGAGTRLSVL.

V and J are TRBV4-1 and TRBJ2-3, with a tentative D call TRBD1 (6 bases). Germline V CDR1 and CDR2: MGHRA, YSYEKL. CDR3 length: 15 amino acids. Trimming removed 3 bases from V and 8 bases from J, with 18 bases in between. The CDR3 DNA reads TGCGCCAGCAGCCACGACAGGACCCAGGGTGGTACGCAGTATTTT. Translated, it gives CASSHDRTQGGTQYF.

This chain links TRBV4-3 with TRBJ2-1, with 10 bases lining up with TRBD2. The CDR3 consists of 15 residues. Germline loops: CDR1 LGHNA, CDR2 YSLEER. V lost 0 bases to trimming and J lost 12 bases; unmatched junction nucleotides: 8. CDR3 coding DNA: TGCGCCAGCAGCCAAGAACGGCTAGCGGGAGTCTCGCAGTTCTTC. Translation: CASSQERLAGVSQFF.

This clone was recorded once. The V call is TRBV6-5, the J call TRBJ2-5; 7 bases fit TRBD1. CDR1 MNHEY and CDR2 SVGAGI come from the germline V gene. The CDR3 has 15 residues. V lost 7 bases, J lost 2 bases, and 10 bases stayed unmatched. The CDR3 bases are TGTGCCAGCACCCCTGGGACAGCGTTACAAGAGACCCAGTACTTC. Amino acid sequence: CASTPGTALQETQYF.

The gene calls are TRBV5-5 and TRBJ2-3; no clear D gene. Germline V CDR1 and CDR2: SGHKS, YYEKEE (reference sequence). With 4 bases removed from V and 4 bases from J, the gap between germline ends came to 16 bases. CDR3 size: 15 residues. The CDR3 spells CASSQMPHGADTQYF. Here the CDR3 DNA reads TGTGCCAGCAGCCAAATGCCCCATGGAGCAGATACGCAGTATTTT. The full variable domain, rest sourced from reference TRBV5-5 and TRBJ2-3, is DAGVTQSPTHLIKTRGQQVTLRCSPISGHKSVSWYQQVLGQGPQFIFQYYEKEERGRGNFPDRFSARQFPNYSSELNVNALLLGDSALYLCASSQMPHGADTQYFGPGTRLTVL.